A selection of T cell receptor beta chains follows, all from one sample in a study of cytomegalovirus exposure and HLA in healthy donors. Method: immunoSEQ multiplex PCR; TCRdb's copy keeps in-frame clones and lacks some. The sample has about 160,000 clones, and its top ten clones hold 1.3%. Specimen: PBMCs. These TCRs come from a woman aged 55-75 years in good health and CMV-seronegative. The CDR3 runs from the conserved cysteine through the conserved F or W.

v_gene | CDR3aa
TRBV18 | CASSPKGQTADTQYF
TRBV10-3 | CAISAGTGGMETEAFF
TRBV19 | CASSGGDQPQHF
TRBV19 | CASSIPQDRGGYGYTF
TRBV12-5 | CASGFGGSGAYNEQFF
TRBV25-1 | CASSDWTGGGGEYF
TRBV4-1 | CASSQDAEAYEQYF
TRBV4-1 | CASSQHGLFGFNEQFF
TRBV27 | CASSLSGGDGYTF
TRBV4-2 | CASSQEGVRGRASDTQYF
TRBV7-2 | CASSLVGQGVGQPQHF
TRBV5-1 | CASSLAVRANTGELFF
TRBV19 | CASSIGRLAGANVLTF
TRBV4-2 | CASSPPDRASGNTIYF
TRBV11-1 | CASSARTGGMDGYTF
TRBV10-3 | CATGQGQGRETQYF
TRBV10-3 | CAISDGPAGGPNEQYF
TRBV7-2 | CATGLAGASAYEQYF
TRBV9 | CASSVGTSNYEQYF
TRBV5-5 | CASSLAGIEQYF
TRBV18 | CASSPRLAGDATQYF
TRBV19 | CAIRDRHTEAFF
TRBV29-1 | CSVDREPGTEAFF
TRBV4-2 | CASSQDRNANEKLFF
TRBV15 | CATSRDVRNTIYF
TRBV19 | CASRGGGYGYTF
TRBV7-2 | CASSFSRGMNTEAFF
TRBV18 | CASSLPGLAEMRNTGELFF
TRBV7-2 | CASTLQPGQGPGNTIYF
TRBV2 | CASSRGTSGSTGELFF
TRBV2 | CASSLIGTAPEKLFF
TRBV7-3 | CASSQAGTTYNEQFF
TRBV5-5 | CASSLRQNTDTQYF
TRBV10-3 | CAISGSTQADSPLHF
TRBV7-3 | CASSLTREDEQYF
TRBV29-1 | CSVSSGSETQYF
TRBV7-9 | CASSSVGAGNTEAFF
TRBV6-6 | CASTDRGLEAFF
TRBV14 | CASSQGTPGGANYGYTF
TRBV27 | CASRSEGAGYYNEQFF
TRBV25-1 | CASSERGDRTDTQYF
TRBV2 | CASTRLAEGGGEQYF
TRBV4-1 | CASSQESLAGDVDTQYF
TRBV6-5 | CASSYARTGEQNIQYF
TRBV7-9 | CASSLGGPVKQFF
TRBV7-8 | CASSLAQGNEQFF
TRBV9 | CASSEQGINYGYTF
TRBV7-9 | CASSLVGGRDEQFF
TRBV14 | CASSQAQGGPSYEQYF
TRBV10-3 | CAISEDSGNNEQFF
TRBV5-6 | CASSFRDSPSYEQYF